This TCR beta chain was observed in a study of T-cell reconstitution after alpha-beta-depleted transplantation in children (TCRdb year 2016). About the investigation overall: T-cell immune reconstitution after TCRalphabeta/CD19-depleted allogeneic hematopoietic cell transplantation in children was quantitatively tracked in the study by means of TCR repertoire profiling.

The library was produced with PCR. Instrument used: Illumina HiSeq 2500. To normalize quantification of the TCRbeta repertoire, the TCR libraries were built with molecular barcoding that relied on unique molecular identifiers. The public reads were run again by TCRdb, first through fastp at Q25 and then through MiXCR, and only productive beta chains were kept. Every entry covers one CDR3 protein and lists the most common genes and DNA from its rows. The sample data list some 350,000 distinct CDR3 sequences, and about 9.3% of these were observed just once. The top ten constitute around 2.5% of the sample. As concerns this clonotype: The clone's antigen remains unknown. No base qualities exist here, and no much larger clone lies one base off it.

Trimming at the junction amounts to 0 bases on V and 4 bases on J, and the germline ends lie 14 bases apart. The CDR3 numbers 15 residues from cysteine through phenylalanine. Only the CDR3 DNA stays, 45 bases, in frame from base 1. The chain employs TRBV5-3 and TRBJ2-7; the D gene assignment is perhaps TRBD1 or TRBD2, with each matching 5 bases. TRBV5-3 qualifies as an ORF whose function is uncertain. The sequence derives from a human donor who donated a stem cell graft to a child with acute lymphoblastic leukemia. This specimen was PBMCs from the stem cell graft donor, taken from the stem cell graft. The CDR3 region reads CARSLGGEFLYEQYF. The DNA sequence is as follows: TGTGCCAGAAGCTTGGGAGGGGAATTCCTGTACGAGCAGTACTTC.